The 23 T cell receptor beta chains presented below share a single source sample, sequenced in a study of blood T cell repertoires in COVID-19. The method was immunoSEQ multiplex PCR; TCRdb's version includes in-frame clones alone and lacks a portion of them. Counted here are about 280,000 clones, 85% to 90% occurring once; the ten biggest clones make up approximately 2%. The sequencing sample was made of PBMCs or T cells enriched from blood (not recorded which). The receptors come from a woman aged 55-75 years in a cohort exposed to, infected with or recovered from COVID-19 (not recorded which).

V and J are TRBV5-4 and TRBJ2-7; possibly TRBD2 for D (6 bases). This CDR3 is built from 15 residues. CDR1 SGHNT and CDR2 YYREEE come from the germline V gene (reference sequence). Trimming cost V 0 bases and J 0 bases, with 10 bases left between them. CDR3 nucleotides: TGTGCCAGCAGCTTGGTGGCGGGGAACTCCTACGAGCAGTACTTC. This encodes CASSLVAGNSYEQYF.

V and J are TRBV28 and TRBJ2-7; D not certain. V was clipped by 7 bases and J by 6 bases, with 13 bases between them. This CDR3 spans 12 amino acids. CDR1 and CDR2 (germline): MDHEN, SYDVKM. The DNA for the CDR3 is TGTGCCAGCACCCTTACGGGTGCCGAGCAGTACTTC. Encoded protein: CASTLTGAEQYF.

The chain combines TRBV21-1 with TRBJ2-7; the D segment call TRBD2 is taken from the table without a DNA check. TRBV21-1 is deemed a pseudogene. The CDR3 contains 14 residues. CDR3 sequence reads: CASSRGEGHGEQYF. The DNA for the CDR3 is TGTGCCAGCAGCCGAGGGGAGGGGCACGGCGAGCAGTACTTC.

The chain couples TRBV9 to TRBJ2-2, with a weak D call TRBD2 (6 bases). V was pared by 4 bases and J by 5 bases, with 9 bases between. In germline, CDR1 is SGDLS, CDR2 YYNGEE. The CDR3 contains 13 residues. The CDR3 bases are TGTGCCAGCAGCCCGGAGGGAACCGGGGAGCTGTTTTTT. Its protein product is CASSPEGTGELFF.

The chain combines TRBV5-4 with TRBJ2-7; 7 bases map to TRBD2. Germline CDR1 is SGHNT and CDR2 is YYREEE (reference sequence). The CDR3 totals 15 residues. The V and J ends lost 2 bases and 2 bases, in that order; junction bases with no gene match: 7. The CDR3 DNA reads TGTGCCAGCAGCTTAGCGGCGGGAGCCCCCTACGAGCAGTACTTC. Its translation is CASSLAAGAPYEQYF.

The chain combines TRBV2 with TRBJ1-2; D gene uncertain. The CDR3 is 12 amino acids. Germline CDR1 and CDR2: SNHLY and FYNNEI. V lost 6 bases and J lost 5, with 10 bases in between. The CDR3 spells CASRSRLYGYTF. CDR3 DNA sequence: TGTGCCAGCAGGAGCAGACTTTATGGCTACACCTTC. The full variable domain, its missing parts supplied by reference TRBV2 and TRBJ1-2, is EPEVTQTPSHQVTQMGQEVILRCVPISNHLYFYWYRQILGQKVEFLVSFYNNEISEKSEIFDDQFSVERPDGSNFTLKIRSTKLEDSAMYFCASRSRLYGYTFGSGTRLTVV.

CDR3 residues: CASSLEGFSTGELFF. The CDR3 DNA reads TGCGCCAGCAGCTTGGAGGGGTTTTCGACCGGGGAGCTGTTTTTT. The rearrangement joins TRBV5-1 to TRBJ2-2; the D gene is possibly TRBD1 (5 bases). CDR1 is SGHRS, CDR2 YFSETQ, per germline. V lost 0 bases and J lost 5, with 11 bases in between. This CDR3 spans 15 amino acids. Variable domain in full (rest from reference TRBV5-1 and TRBJ2-2): KAGVTQTPRYLIKTRGQQVTLSCSPISGHRSVSWYQQTPGQGLQFLFEYFSETQRNKGNFPGRFSGRQFSNSRSEMNVSTLELGDSALYLCASSLEGFSTGELFFGEGSRLTVL.

About this clone itself: Additional DNA sequences in this sample encode the identical CDR3. The V gene is TRBV5-1, the J gene TRBJ2-7; 10 nucleotides align to TRBD1. Per the germline V gene, CDR1 is SGHRS and CDR2 is YFSETQ. The CDR3 totals 14 residues. The V segment lost 4 bases and the J segment 3 bases; nucleotides outside the gene matches: 4. This CDR3 is CASSRDRGGYEQYF. CDR3 DNA: TGCGCCAGCAGCCGGGACAGGGGAGGCTACGAGCAGTACTTC.

This clone was recorded a few times. The V gene is TRBV5-6, the J gene TRBJ1-4; D is ambiguous. Germline CDR1 reads SGHDT; CDR2 reads YYEEEE. This CDR3 has 14 residues. Trimming took 1 base from V and 4 from J, leaving 8 bases between them. In DNA form, the CDR3 reads TGTGCCAGCAGCTTGTGGGCAGATAATGAAAAACTGTTTTTT. Residues: CASSLWADNEKLFF.

J is TRBJ1-6 and V is TRBV9; D not certain. The CDR3 is 17 amino acids. V dropped 0 bases and J dropped 0 bases, with 10 bases sitting between them. Germline V gene lookup returns CDR1 SGDLS and CDR2 YYNGEE. The CDR3 reads CASSVGWRSSYNSPLHF. The CDR3 nucleotides read TGTGCCAGCAGCGTAGGTTGGCGGAGCTCCTATAATTCACCCCTCCACTTT.

CDR3 sequence reads: CASSQVETSGNEQYF. Here the CDR3 DNA reads TGCGCCAGCAGCCAAGTAGAGACTAGCGGGAACGAGCAGTACTTC. This rearrangement joins TRBV4-3 to TRBJ2-7, with 11 bases lining up with TRBD2. With 1 base clipped from V and 5 bases from J, the junction kept 4 bases outside the gene matches. CDR3 size: 15 residues. Per germline, CDR1 LGHNA and CDR2 YSLEER.

As regards this clone: At one end, the junction sequence differs from germline, possibly due to a read error. The V gene is TRBV6-6, the J gene TRBJ1-5, with 9 bases that match TRBD1. CDR1 and CDR2 from the germline V gene are MNHNY and SVGAGI (reference sequence). The length of the CDR3 is 15 residues. The CDR3 region has the DNA TGTGCCAGCAGTGGACCGGGACAGGGCAATCAGTCCCAGCATTTT. It specifies CASSGPGQGNQSQHF.

The J gene is TRBJ1-2, the V gene TRBV6-5; TRBD1 matches 8 bases. This CDR3 has 15 amino acids. With V trimmed by 4 bases and J by 5 bases, 9 bases remained unmatched. Germline CDR1 MNHEY, CDR2 SVGAGI. The CDR3 nucleotides are TGTGCCAGCAGTTCGACAGGGGAGGGGCCTTATGGCTACACCTTC. Its translation: CASSSTGEGPYGYTF.

The V call is TRBV28, the J call TRBJ2-7, with D perhaps TRBD1 (6 bases). This CDR3 has 14 amino acids. Germline V CDR1 and CDR2: MDHEN, SYDVKM. Between the trimmed V and J ends, which lost 3 bases and 5 bases, there was a span of 14 bases. The CDR3 bases are TGTGCCAGCAGTTTTTTTGGGGGCGCGAACGAGCAGTACTTC. Amino acids: CASSFFGGANEQYF.

The chain carries TRBV18 and TRBJ2-3; 7 positions agree with TRBD1. Germline CDR1 is KGHSH and CDR2 is LQKENI. CDR3 length equals 15 residues. The V and J ends lost 1 base and 5 bases, in that order; junction bases with no gene match: 6. The CDR3 coding sequence is TGTGCCAGCTCACCACTACAGGGGCAGGGAGATACGCAGTATTTT. Its protein product is CASSPLQGQGDTQYF.

This clone is a singleton in its sample. The chain has TRBV19 and TRBJ1-5, with 8 bases lining up with TRBD1. The V and J ends lost 2 bases and 6 bases, in that order; junction bases with no gene match: 12. Germline V lookup: CDR1 LNHDA, CDR2 SQIVND (reference sequence). The CDR3 is 17 residues long. The CDR3 spells CASSIIGQGRLGQPQHF. DNA of the CDR3: TGTGCCAGTAGTATAATCGGACAGGGAAGACTTGGTCAGCCCCAGCATTTT.

V gene TRBV12-5 combines with J gene TRBJ1-1; TRBD1 matches at 7 bases. V lost 7 bases, J lost 5 bases, and 10 bases stayed unmatched. Per the germline V gene, CDR1 is LGHNT and CDR2 is FRNRAP. CDR3 length equals 14 residues. This chain's CDR3 is CASAPEGARTEAFF. CDR3 sequence (DNA): TGTGCTAGTGCTCCAGAGGGGGCGCGGACTGAAGCTTTCTTT.

The gene calls are TRBV9 and TRBJ2-5; tentative D call: TRBD2 (5 bases). Germline V CDR1 and CDR2: SGDLS, YYNGEE. The CDR3 runs to 14 residues. Trimming took off 6 bases at V and 4 bases at J, with 16 bases between the two ends. The CDR3 coding sequence is TGTGCCAGCACAAAGTCTGGAGGAGGAGAGACCCAGTACTTC. This sequence encodes CASTKSGGGETQYF. The full variable domain, with the rest looked up from reference TRBV9 and TRBJ2-5, is DSGVTQTPKHLITATGQRVTLRCSPRSGDLSVYWYQQSLDQGLQFLIQYYNGEERAKGNILERFSAQQFPDLHSELNLSSLELGDSALYFCASTKSGGGETQYFGPGTRLLVL.

In the case of this clone: Other DNA variants within this sample encode the same CDR3. This chain connects TRBV7-9 to TRBJ1-1; D might be TRBD1 (5 bases). Germline CDR1 and CDR2: SEHNR and FQNEAQ (reference sequence). Trimming removed 6 bases from V and 2 bases from J, with 10 bases in between. The CDR3 has 13 amino acids. The CDR3 DNA follows: TGTGCCAGCAGTTCTCAGGGTAACACTGAAGCTTTCTTT. It encodes CASSSQGNTEAFF.

The chain uses TRBV30 and TRBJ2-1, with D tentatively TRBD1 (5 bases). CDR1 is GTSNPN, CDR2 SVGIG, per germline (reference sequence). Between the trimmed V and J ends, which lost 1 base and 6 bases, there was a span of 10 bases. This CDR3 has 13 residues. CDR3 nucleotides: TGTGCCTGGAGTGCCTACAGGCTCAATGAGCAGTTCTTC. Its protein product is CAWSAYRLNEQFF.

The rearrangement joins TRBV5-1 to TRBJ2-5; D is perhaps TRBD2 (6 bases). The germline gives CDR1 SGHRS, CDR2 YFSETQ. This CDR3 has 16 amino acids. V was shortened by 0 bases and J by 5 bases, with 17 bases between the two germline ends. Here the CDR3 DNA reads TGCGCCAGCAGCTTGGGAACGGAAGCGGGTCGGGAGACCCAGTACTTC. Its protein product is CASSLGTEAGRETQYF.

V is TRBV5-1 and J is TRBJ1-1, with TRBD1 as a possible D gene (5 bases). This CDR3 is 15 amino acids long. The V end was cut by 2 bases, the J end by 6 bases, with 17 bases between. The germline V gene has CDR1 SGHRS and CDR2 YFSETQ. The CDR3 nucleotides are TGCGCCAGCAGCTTCCGGGCTCAGGGATGGGCTGAAGCTTTCTTT. Residues: CASSFRAQGWAEAFF.

The chain uses TRBV19 and TRBJ2-3; 10 bases fit TRBD1. The CDR3 covers 15 residues. The trim removed 6 bases at V and 5 bases at J, leaving 8 bases unmatched. The germline V gene encodes CDR1 LNHDA and CDR2 SQIVND (reference sequence). The DNA for the CDR3 is TGTGCCAGTAGCTCCCGGGACAGGGGTAGAGATACGCAGTATTTT. As protein: CASSSRDRGRDTQYF.